This T cell receptor beta chain was documented in a study of beta chain features in type 1 diabetes. Germline V lookup: CDR1 LGHNA, CDR2 YNFKEQ. The CDR3 consists of 15 residues. The V and J ends lost 5 bases and 1 base, in that order; junction bases with no gene match: 5. The study reverse transcribed the entire isolated RNA, so it sequenced expressed TCRB transcripts. The table came from immunoSEQ multiplex PCR; TCRdb's copy has only in-frame clones and leaves some out. The table includes about 900,000 clones, 17% detected once. Sequencing was carried out using naive CD4+ T cells from blood. The rearrangement joins TRBV4-2 to TRBJ1-5, with TRBD1 matching over 7 bases. This sequence was found in a woman under 30 in good health. CDR3 amino acids: CASSSGTASNQPQHF. CDR3 sequence (DNA): TGTGCCAGCAGCTCCGGGACAGCCAGCAATCAGCCCCAGCATTTT.